The 10 T cell receptor beta chains below come from one sample, sequenced in a study of regulatory T cells in long-lasting Graves disease. The time point denotes: newly diagnosed GD, antithyroid drugs for less than 3 months. The TCR library used RNA extracted from PBMCs. Arm-PCR of CDR3 regions with iRepertoire HTBI primers generated TCR beta libraries. TCRdb re-analysed the multiplex PCR reads in MiXCR, keeping a single row per CDR3 protein. The table records 600,000 to 650,000 distinct CDR3 sequences, around 17% of them present only once. This sample also belongs to another study, concerning T cells in Graves' hyperthyroidism and ophthalmopathy.

Sample: peripheral blood mononuclear cells (PBMCs), taken at new diagnosis, from a patient treated with antithyroid drugs. These receptors were taken from a woman aged 25 to 39 with Graves disease.

In its sample, this clonotype was seen a few times. This chain links TRBV15 with TRBJ2-1, with D unclear. CDR1 is LNHNV and CDR2 is YYDKDF in the germline V gene (reference sequence). CDR3 length: 14 amino acids. V dropped 0 bases and J dropped 4 bases, with 7 bases sitting between them. The CDR3 DNA sequence: TGTGCCACCAGCAGAGAGGACCGTTACAATGAGCAGTTCTTC. Translating it yields CATSREDRYNEQFF.

This clonotype was observed at least ten times. The chain has TRBV3-1 and TRBJ1-5; D not resolved. Trimming left V 7 bases short and J 1 base short, with 11 bases between. The CDR3 is 14 amino acids. CDR1 and CDR2 from the germline V gene are LGHDT and YNNKEL (reference sequence). The CDR3 protein is CASTRSGSNQPQHF. The CDR3 DNA is TGTGCCAGCACCCGTTCAGGAAGCAATCAGCCCCAGCATTTT.

This clonotype was seen a handful of times. The chain joins TRBV6-2 or TRBV6-3 to TRBJ2-2; D gene unclear. Trimming took 7 bases from V and 9 from J, leaving 9 bases between them. Looked up from germline, CDR1 is MNHEY and CDR2 is SVGEGT. This CDR3 comprises 11 residues. This chain's CDR3 is CASMVGRELFF. CDR3 DNA: TGTGCCAGCATGGTTGGCCGGGAGCTGTTTTTT.

The V and J genes are TRBV5-1 and TRBJ2-7; tentatively, D is TRBD1 (6 bases). The CDR3 is 13 residues long. Trimming shortened V by 6 bases and J by 3 bases, and 13 bases separated the two germline ends. CDR1 and CDR2 from the germline V gene are SGHRS and YFSETQ. CDR3 sequence (DNA): TGCGCCAGCACGCCAGGGGAACTCTACGAGCAGTACTTC. Translating gives CASTPGELYEQYF. Combining the CDR3 with reference TRBV5-1 and TRBJ2-7 gives the whole variable domain KAGVTQTPRYLIKTRGQQVTLSCSPISGHRSVSWYQQTPGQGLQFLFEYFSETQRNKGNFPGRFSGRQFSNSRSEMNVSTLELGDSALYLCASTPGELYEQYFGPGTRLTVT.

Comments on this clonotype: It may be a read error: a sequence one base away is much more abundant. The chain links TRBV30 to TRBJ2-2; TRBD2 might be the D (6 bases). The CDR3 is made up of 13 amino acids. Germline-derived CDR1 and CDR2 are GTSNPN and SVGIG (reference sequence). The CDR3 sequence: CAWSAGNTGGLFF. CDR3 coding DNA: TGTGCCTGGAGTGCCGGGAACACCGGGGGGCTGTTTTTT.

This clonotype was counted at least ten times. This chain uses TRBV28 with TRBJ1-1; weak D call: TRBD1 (5 bases). V was pared by 3 bases and J by 5 bases, with 13 bases between. The V gene's germline CDR1 is MDHEN and CDR2 SYDVKM. The CDR3 is 14 residues long. The CDR3 DNA sequence: TGTGCCAGCAGTTTGGGACTCCGGGGAACTGAAGCTTTCTTT. Translated: CASSLGLRGTEAFF.

In this sample, this clonotype turned up many times. This rearrangement joins TRBV11-2 to TRBJ2-1, with a possible D match to TRBD1 (5 bases). CDR3 length: 14 residues. In germline, CDR1 is SGHAT, CDR2 FQNNGV. V was cut by 0 bases and J by 9 bases, with 12 bases left in between. The CDR3 sequence is CASSLERGRGEQFF. The DNA of the CDR3 is TGTGCCAGCAGCTTAGAAAGGGGAAGGGGTGAGCAGTTCTTC.

Remarks on this clonotype: This likely comes from a read error, as the CDR3 has no conserved phenylalanine or tryptophan at its end. The DNA is omitted, as the CDR3 cannot be located on it reliably, and the CDR3 follows TCRdb's listing. This CDR3 is CASSQEVG. V usage is TRBV7-8 and J usage is TRBJ2-7. CDR1 is SGHVS and CDR2 is FQNEAQ in the germline V gene. Termini included, the CDR3 measures 8 amino acids.

This clonotype was seen a few times. The chain employs TRBV7-2 and TRBJ1-2, with D possibly matching TRBD1 (6 bases). The CDR3 totals 15 residues. CDR1 SGHTA and CDR2 FQGNSA come from the germline V gene. V dropped 5 bases and J dropped 3 bases, with 16 bases sitting between them. The CDR3, as DNA: TGTGCCAGCAGCCCGCAGGGGACGACCTACTATGGCTACACCTTC. As protein: CASSPQGTTYYGYTF.

This clonotype was recorded many times. The chain carries TRBV7-8 and TRBJ1-1, with D possibly being TRBD1 (5 bases). Germline values: CDR1 SGHVS, CDR2 FQNEAQ. Trimming removed 1 base at V and 8 bases at J, with 14 bases between. The CDR3 length is 14 residues. CDR3 loop: CASSLESWTREAFF. CDR3 nucleotide sequence: TGTGCCAGCAGCTTAGAGTCGTGGACAAGGGAAGCTTTCTTT.